This entry lists 13 T cell receptor beta chains sequenced from one sample in a study of CD8 T cells in Susac syndrome (dated by TCRdb to about 2019). The library relied on the immunoSEQ multiplex PCR assay. RNA was extracted using the RNeasy kit, and about 0.5 to 1 microgram was reverse transcribed with random hexamers. TCRdb reprocessed the public reads (quality trimming at Q25 with fastp, clone calling with MiXCR) and kept in-frame beta chains. CDR3 protein sequences are deduplicated, and each keeps its most common genes and DNA. The sample table holds 150,000 to 200,000 distinct CDR3 sequences, of which approximately 94% were seen once. The ten largest clones take up about 0.086% of the sample. The material sequenced was CD4+ T cells from PBMCs. These receptors were taken from a human donor with multiple sclerosis.

This clonotype was counted once. The genes are TRBV5-1 and TRBJ1-1; D is unclear. Trimming cost V 0 bases and J 3 bases, with 9 bases left between them. The CDR3 is made up of 14 amino acids. CDR1 and CDR2 from the germline V gene are SGHRS and YFSETQ. DNA for the CDR3: TGCGCCAGCAGCTTGGAGGCGGCGGACACTGAAGCTTTCTTT. This gives the protein CASSLEAADTEAFF.

The V and J genes are TRBV5-6 and TRBJ1-3; possibly TRBD1 for D (5 bases). The length of the CDR3 is 15 residues. Trimming took 4 bases from V and 1 from J, leaving 12 bases between them. Germline V gene data show CDR1 as SGHDT and CDR2 as YYEEEE. The CDR3 bases are TGTGCCAGCAGCGCAGCCAGGGATTCTGGAAACACCATATATTTT. Amino acid sequence: CASSAARDSGNTIYF.

CDR3 region: CASSQDRRAKGAFF. The CDR3 nucleotides are TGCGCCAGCAGCCAGGACAGGAGGGCGAAAGGAGCTTTCTTT. The rearrangement links TRBV4-3 to TRBJ1-1, with 7 bases aligning to TRBD1. J lost 10 bases, V lost 3 bases, and 11 bases had no gene match. CDR1 and CDR2 (germline): LGHNA, YSLEER. The CDR3 is made up of 14 amino acids.

The rearrangement joins TRBV7-2 to TRBJ2-2, with 11 nucleotides matching TRBD1. Trimming cost V 5 bases and J 5 bases; bases outside gene matches: 7. CDR3 length: 16 amino acids. The germline CDR1 and CDR2 sequences are SGHTA and FQGNSA. The CDR3 DNA is TGTGCCAGCAGCAGAGGACAGGGGGCGAGGACCGGGGAGCTGTTTTTT. As protein: CASSRGQGARTGELFF.

The chain has TRBV27 and TRBJ2-2; 9 bases align to TRBD1. The CDR3 loop spans 15 amino acids. Germline V gives CDR1 MNHEY, CDR2 SMNVEV (reference sequence). The junction had 10 bases not matched to a gene; V was cut back by 7 bases and J by 7 bases. This chain's CDR3 is CASKPNRGQGGELFF. The CDR3 DNA reads as TGTGCCAGCAAACCCAACAGGGGGCAAGGCGGGGAGCTGTTTTTT.

The gene calls are TRBV6-5 and TRBJ1-4; D not certain. Germline CDR1 and CDR2: MNHEY and SVGAGI. This CDR3 comprises 15 residues. Deletions cut 2 bases from V and 3 bases from J, with 10 bases between. The CDR3 reads CASSYRPASNEKLFF. The CDR3 nucleotides are TGTGCCAGCAGTTACCGGCCGGCCTCTAATGAAAAACTGTTTTTT.

This clonotype was seen just once. The V gene is TRBV12-3 or TRBV12-4, the J gene TRBJ1-5; a possible D gene is TRBD1 (6 bases). The CDR3 totals 14 residues. The V end lost 6 bases, the J end lost 3 bases, and 12 bases lay between the germline ends. Here the CDR3 reads CASSSRQVNQPQHF. CDR3 sequence (DNA): TGTGCCAGCAGCTCCCGACAGGTCAATCAGCCCCAGCATTTT.

V gene TRBV30 combines with J gene TRBJ1-1; TRBD1 aligns across 7 bases. The germline V gene has CDR1 GTSNPN and CDR2 SVGIG (reference sequence). CDR3 size: 14 residues. Trimming took 2 bases from V and 2 from J; bases not matched to a gene: 5. The CDR3 here is CAWSPRQGNTEAFF. CDR3 nucleotides: TGTGCCTGGAGTCCCCGACAGGGTAACACTGAAGCTTTCTTT.

The V call is TRBV6-2 or TRBV6-3, the J call TRBJ2-1; D is unclear. Trimming took off 10 bases at V and 0 bases at J, with 10 bases between the two ends. Germline CDR1 MNHEY, CDR2 SVGEGT. This CDR3 is built from 13 residues. DNA for the CDR3: TGTGCCATACAAGAAGTCTCCTACAATGAGCAGTTCTTC. Residues: CAIQEVSYNEQFF.

The rearrangement joins TRBV7-8 to TRBJ1-1, with a weak D call TRBD1 (5 bases). V lost 3 bases and J 0 bases, leaving 14 bases between the germline ends. Germline V gives CDR1 SGHVS, CDR2 FQNEAQ. The CDR3 is made up of 16 amino acids. CDR3 sequence reads: CASSFQIRTMNTEAFF. The CDR3 coding sequence is TGTGCCAGCAGCTTCCAAATCAGGACAATGAACACTGAAGCTTTCTTT.

The gene calls are TRBV30 and TRBJ2-4; D remains unclear. CDR3 size: 14 residues. The V gene lost 3 bases and the J gene lost 8 bases, with 17 bases spanning the gap. Per the germline V gene, CDR1 is GTSNPN and CDR2 is SVGIG (reference sequence). As DNA, the CDR3 is TGTGCCTGGAGCCGAGCAGGAATCTGGGACATTCAGTACTTC. The encoded protein is CAWSRAGIWDIQYF.

The CDR3 DNA reads TGTGCCAGGACAGGGAGAATGAACACTGAAGCTTTCTTT. Its protein product is CARTGRMNTEAFF. The chain recombines TRBV12-3 or TRBV12-4 with TRBJ1-1; 7 bases align to TRBD1. The CDR3 totals 13 residues. V gave up 9 bases and J gave up 0 bases; unmatched junction bases: 4.

The chain recombines TRBV4-1 with TRBJ1-3; 7 bases are shared with TRBD1. This CDR3 region has 18 residues. CDR1 MGHRA and CDR2 YSYEKL come from the germline V gene. J was trimmed by 1 base and V by 1 base; bases with no gene match: 10. Here the CDR3 DNA reads TGCGCCAGCAGCCAAGGCCCCGGCAGGGGGTCTTCTGGAAACACCATATATTTT. This translates into CASSQGPGRGSSGNTIYF.